The source of this T cell receptor (beta chain) is a study of graft-versus-host responses after intestinal transplantation. Study-wide background: The transplants performed in recipients were multivisceral, liver-intestinal, or isolated intestinal. Recipients across the board were started on anti-thymocyte globulin induction, then kept on tacrolimus and steroids for two to three years. Whole-study results and caveats: Within the allografts of patients who had graft-donor T cell macrochimerism, graft-versus-host to host-versus-graft clonal ratios were high. Investigators detected GvH clones in recipient marrow, with some emerging earlier in ileum or blood.

Remarks on this clone: Antigen: not known.

Data came from immunoSEQ multiplex PCR; TCRdb stores just in-frame clones and leaves some out. The sample has some 97,000 clones; less than 90% are singletons. CDR3 length: 16 amino acids. The ends lost 1 base at V and 14 bases at J; junction bases unmatched: 19. Germline V gives CDR1 SGHAT, CDR2 FQNNGV. Sequencing was performed on unstimulated CD4+ T cells sorted from spleen or lymph node cells, taken before transplant. The sequence was obtained from a human donor who was the organ donor for an intestinal transplant. J is TRBJ1-1 and V is TRBV11-2, with 7 bases matching TRBD1. CDR3 residues: CASSLGWDSRSQGQFF. The CDR3 DNA follows: TGTGCCAGCAGCTTAGGTTGGGACAGCCGATCCCAAGGACAATTCTTT.